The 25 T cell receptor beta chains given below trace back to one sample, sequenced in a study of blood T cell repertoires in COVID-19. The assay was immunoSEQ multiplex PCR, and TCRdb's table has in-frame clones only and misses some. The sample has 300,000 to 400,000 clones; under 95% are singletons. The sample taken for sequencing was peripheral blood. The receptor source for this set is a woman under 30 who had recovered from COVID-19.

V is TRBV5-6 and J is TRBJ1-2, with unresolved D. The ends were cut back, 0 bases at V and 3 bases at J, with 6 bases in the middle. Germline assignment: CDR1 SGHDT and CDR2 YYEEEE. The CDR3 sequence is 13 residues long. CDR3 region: CASSLAGDYGYTF. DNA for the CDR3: TGTGCCAGCAGCTTGGCGGGAGACTATGGCTACACCTTC. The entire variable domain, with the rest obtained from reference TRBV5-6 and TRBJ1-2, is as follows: DAGVTQSPTHLIKTRGQQVTLRCSPKSGHDTVSWYQQALGQGPQFIFQYYEEEERQRGNFPDRFSGHQFPNYSSELNVNALLLGDSALYLCASSLAGDYGYTFGSGTRLTVV.

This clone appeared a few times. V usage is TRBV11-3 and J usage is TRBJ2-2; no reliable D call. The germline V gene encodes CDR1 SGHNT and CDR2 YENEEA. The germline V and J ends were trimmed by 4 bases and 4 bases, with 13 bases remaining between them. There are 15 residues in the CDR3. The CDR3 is CASSSSPRGTGELFF. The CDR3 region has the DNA TGTGCCAGCAGCTCCTCCCCCCGAGGCACCGGGGAGCTGTTTTTT.

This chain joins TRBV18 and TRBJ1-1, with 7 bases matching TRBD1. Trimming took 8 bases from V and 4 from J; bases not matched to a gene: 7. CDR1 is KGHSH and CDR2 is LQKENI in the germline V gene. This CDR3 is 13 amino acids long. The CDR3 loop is CASTETGVTEAFF. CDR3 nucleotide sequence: TGTGCCAGCACGGAAACAGGGGTCACTGAAGCTTTCTTT.

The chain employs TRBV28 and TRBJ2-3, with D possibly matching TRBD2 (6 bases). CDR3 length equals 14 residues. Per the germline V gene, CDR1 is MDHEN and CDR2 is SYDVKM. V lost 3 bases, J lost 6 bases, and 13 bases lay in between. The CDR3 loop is CASSLVAGLDTQYF. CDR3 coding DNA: TGTGCCAGCAGTTTGGTCGCGGGACTCGATACGCAGTATTTT.

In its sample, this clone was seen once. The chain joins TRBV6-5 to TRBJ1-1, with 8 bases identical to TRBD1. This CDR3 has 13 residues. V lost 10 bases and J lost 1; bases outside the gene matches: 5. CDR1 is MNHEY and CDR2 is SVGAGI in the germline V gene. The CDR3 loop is CAIRQGSNTEAFF. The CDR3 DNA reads TGTGCCATTCGACAGGGGTCGAACACTGAAGCTTTCTTT.

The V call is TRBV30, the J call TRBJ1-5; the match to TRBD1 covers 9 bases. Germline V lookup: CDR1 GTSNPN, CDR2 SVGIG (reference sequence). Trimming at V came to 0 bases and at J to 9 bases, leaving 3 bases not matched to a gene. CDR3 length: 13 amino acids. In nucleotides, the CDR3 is TGTGCCTGGAGTGTACAGGGGGCTGTGCCCCAGCATTTT. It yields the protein CAWSVQGAVPQHF.

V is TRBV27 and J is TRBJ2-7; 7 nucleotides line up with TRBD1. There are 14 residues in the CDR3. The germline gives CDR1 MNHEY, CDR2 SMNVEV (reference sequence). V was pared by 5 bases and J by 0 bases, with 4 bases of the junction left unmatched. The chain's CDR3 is CASSLRQGSYEQYV. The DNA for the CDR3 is TGTGCCAGCAGTCTAAGACAGGGCTCCTACGAGCAGTACGTC.

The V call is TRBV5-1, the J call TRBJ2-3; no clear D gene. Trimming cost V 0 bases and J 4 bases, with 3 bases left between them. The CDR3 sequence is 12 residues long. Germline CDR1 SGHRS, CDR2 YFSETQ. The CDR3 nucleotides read TGCGCCAGCAGCTTGGACTCAGATACGCAGTATTTT. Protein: CASSLDSDTQYF.

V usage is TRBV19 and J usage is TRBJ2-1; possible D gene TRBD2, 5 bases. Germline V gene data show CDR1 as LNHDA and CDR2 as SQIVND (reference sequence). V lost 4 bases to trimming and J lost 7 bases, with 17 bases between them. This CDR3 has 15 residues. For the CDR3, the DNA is TGTGCCAGTAGTAACCCCGGAGGAAGGTGGAATGAGCAGTTCTTC. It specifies CASSNPGGRWNEQFF.

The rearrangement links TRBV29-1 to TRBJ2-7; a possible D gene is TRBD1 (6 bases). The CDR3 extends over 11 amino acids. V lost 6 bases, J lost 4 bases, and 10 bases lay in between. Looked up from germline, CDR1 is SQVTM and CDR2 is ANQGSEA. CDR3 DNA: TGCAGCGTGGACAGTTTATACGAGCAGTACGTC. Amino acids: CSVDSLYEQYV.

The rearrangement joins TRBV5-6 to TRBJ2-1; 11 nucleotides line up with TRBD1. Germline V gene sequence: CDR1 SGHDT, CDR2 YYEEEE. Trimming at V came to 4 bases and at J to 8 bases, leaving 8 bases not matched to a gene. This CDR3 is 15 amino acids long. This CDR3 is CASSLSGTGGHEQFF. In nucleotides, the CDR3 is TGTGCCAGCAGCCTATCCGGGACAGGGGGTCATGAGCAGTTCTTC. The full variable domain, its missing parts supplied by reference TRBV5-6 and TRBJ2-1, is DAGVTQSPTHLIKTRGQQVTLRCSPKSGHDTVSWYQQALGQGPQFIFQYYEEEERQRGNFPDRFSGHQFPNYSSELNVNALLLGDSALYLCASSLSGTGGHEQFFGPGTRLTVL.

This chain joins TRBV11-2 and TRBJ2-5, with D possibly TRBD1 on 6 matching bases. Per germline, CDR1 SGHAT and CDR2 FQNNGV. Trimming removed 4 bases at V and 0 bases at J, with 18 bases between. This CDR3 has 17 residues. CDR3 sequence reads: CASSSDKNRAYQETQYF. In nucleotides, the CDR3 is TGTGCCAGCAGCTCCGATAAGAACAGGGCATACCAAGAGACCCAGTACTTC.

CDR3 amino acids: CASSSMGQGADEQFF. CDR3 sequence (DNA): TGTGCCAGCAGCTCTATGGGACAGGGGGCGGATGAGCAGTTCTTC. J is TRBJ2-1 and V is TRBV11-3, with TRBD1 identical over 12 bases. Looked up from germline, CDR1 is SGHNT and CDR2 is YENEEA. Unmatched junction bases numbered 6, after V lost 4 bases and J lost 8 bases. The CDR3 has 15 amino acids.

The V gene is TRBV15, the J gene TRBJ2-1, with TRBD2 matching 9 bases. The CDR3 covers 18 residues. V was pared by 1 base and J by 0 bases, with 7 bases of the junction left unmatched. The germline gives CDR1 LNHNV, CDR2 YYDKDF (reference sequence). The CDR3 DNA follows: TGTGCCACCAGCAGAGCGTATAGCGGGAGCGCCTCCTACAATGAGCAGTTCTTC. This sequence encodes CATSRAYSGSASYNEQFF.

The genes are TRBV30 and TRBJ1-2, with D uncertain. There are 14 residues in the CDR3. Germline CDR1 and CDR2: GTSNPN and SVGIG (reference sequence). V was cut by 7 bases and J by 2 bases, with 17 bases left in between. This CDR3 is CASTNPSGNYGYTF. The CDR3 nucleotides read TGTGCCTCCACCAACCCTAGCGGCAACTATGGCTACACCTTC.

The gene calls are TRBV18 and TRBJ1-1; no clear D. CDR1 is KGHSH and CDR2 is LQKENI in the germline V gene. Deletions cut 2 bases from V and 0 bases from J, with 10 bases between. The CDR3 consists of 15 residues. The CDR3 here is CASSPNDKMNTEAFF. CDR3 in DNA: TGTGCCAGCTCACCAAATGACAAGATGAACACTGAAGCTTTCTTT.

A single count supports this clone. CDR3 sequence: CASSLNSGYTF. The CDR3 coding sequence is TGTGCCAGCAGCTTAAACAGTGGCTACACCTTC. V is TRBV7-9 and J is TRBJ1-2; no reliable D call. The germline CDR1 and CDR2 sequences are SEHNR and FQNEAQ (reference sequence). The CDR3 covers 11 residues. Trimming took 2 bases from V and 7 from J, leaving 5 bases between them.

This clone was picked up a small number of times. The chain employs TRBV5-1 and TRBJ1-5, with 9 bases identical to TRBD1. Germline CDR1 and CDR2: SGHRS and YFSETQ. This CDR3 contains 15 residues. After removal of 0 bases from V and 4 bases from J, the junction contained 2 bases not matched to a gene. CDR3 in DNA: TGCGCCAGCAGCTTGGACGGGACAGGGAATCAGCCCCAGCATTTT. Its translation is CASSLDGTGNQPQHF.

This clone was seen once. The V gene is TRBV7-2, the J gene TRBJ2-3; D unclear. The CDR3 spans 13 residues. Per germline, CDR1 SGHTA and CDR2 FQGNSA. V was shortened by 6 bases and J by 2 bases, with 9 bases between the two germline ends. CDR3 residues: CASSFLATDTQYF. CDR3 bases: TGTGCCAGCAGTTTCCTGGCCACAGATACGCAGTATTTT.

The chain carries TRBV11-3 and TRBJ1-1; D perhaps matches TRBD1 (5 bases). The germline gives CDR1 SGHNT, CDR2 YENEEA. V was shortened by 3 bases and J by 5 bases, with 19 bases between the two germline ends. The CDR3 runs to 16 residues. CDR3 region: CASSFLFATGGTEAFF. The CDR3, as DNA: TGTGCCAGCAGCTTTTTGTTCGCAACGGGGGGAACTGAAGCTTTCTTT.

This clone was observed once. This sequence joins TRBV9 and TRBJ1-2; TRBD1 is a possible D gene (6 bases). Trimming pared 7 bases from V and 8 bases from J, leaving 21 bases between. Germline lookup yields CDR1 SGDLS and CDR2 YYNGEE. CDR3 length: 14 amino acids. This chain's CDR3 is CASGEPRGPGGYTF. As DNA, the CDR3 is TGTGCCAGCGGCGAACCCAGGGGACCCGGAGGCTACACCTTC.

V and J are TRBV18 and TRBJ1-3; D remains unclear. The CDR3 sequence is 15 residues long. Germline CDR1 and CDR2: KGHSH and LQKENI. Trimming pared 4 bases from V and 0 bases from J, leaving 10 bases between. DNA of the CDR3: TGTGCCAGCTCACGAGTCTCTTTCTCTGGAAACACCATATATTTT. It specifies CASSRVSFSGNTIYF. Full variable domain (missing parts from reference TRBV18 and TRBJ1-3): NAGVMQNPRHLVRRRGQEARLRCSPMKGHSHVYWYRQLPEEGLKFMVYLQKENIIDESGMPKERFSAEFPKEGPSILRIQQVVRGDSAAYFCASSRVSFSGNTIYFGEGSWLTVV.

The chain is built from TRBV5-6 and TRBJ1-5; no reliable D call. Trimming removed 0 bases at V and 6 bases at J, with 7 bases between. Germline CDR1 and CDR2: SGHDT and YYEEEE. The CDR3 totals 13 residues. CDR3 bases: TGTGCCAGCAGCTTGGGGGAGGGTCAGCCCCAGCATTTT. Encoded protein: CASSLGEGQPQHF. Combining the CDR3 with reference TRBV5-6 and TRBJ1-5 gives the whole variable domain DAGVTQSPTHLIKTRGQQVTLRCSPKSGHDTVSWYQQALGQGPQFIFQYYEEEERQRGNFPDRFSGHQFPNYSSELNVNALLLGDSALYLCASSLGEGQPQHFGDGTRLSIL.

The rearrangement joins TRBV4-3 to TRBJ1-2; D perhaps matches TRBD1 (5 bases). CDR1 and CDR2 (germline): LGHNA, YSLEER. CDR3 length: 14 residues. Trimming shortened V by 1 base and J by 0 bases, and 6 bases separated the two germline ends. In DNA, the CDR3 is TGCGCCAGCAGCCAAGCAGGGACTAACTATGGCTACACCTTC. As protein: CASSQAGTNYGYTF.

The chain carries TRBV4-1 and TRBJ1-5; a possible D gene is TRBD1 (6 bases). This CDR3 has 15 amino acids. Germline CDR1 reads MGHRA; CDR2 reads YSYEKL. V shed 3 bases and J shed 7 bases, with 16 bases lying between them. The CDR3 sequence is CASSQSGRGVQPQHF. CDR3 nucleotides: TGCGCCAGCAGCCAGTCGGGCAGGGGAGTACAGCCCCAGCATTTT.